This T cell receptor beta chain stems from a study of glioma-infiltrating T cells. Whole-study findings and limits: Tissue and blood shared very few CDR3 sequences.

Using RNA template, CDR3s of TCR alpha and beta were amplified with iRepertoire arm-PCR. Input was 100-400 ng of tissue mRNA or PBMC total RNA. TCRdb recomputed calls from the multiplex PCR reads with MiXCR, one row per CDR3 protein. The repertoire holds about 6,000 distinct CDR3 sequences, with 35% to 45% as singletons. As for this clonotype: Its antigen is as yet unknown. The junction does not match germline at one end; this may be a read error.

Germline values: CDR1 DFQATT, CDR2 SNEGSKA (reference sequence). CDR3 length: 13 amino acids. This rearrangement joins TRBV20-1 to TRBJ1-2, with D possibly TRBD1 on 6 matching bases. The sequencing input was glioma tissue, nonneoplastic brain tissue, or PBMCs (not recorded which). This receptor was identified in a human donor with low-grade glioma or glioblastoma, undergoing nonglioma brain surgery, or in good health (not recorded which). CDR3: CSVAQDRNYSYTF. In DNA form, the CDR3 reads TGCAGTGTTGCCCAGGACAGAAACTATAGCTACACCTTC.